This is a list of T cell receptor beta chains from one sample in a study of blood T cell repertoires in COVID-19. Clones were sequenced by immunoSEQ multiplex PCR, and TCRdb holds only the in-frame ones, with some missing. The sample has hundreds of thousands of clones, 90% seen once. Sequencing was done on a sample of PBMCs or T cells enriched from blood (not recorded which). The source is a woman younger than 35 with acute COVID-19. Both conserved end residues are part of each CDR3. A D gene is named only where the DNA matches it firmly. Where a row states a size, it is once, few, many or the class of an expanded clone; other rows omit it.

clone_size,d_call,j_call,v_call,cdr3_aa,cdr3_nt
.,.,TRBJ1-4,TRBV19,CASSIGEFSGFHGLFF,TGTGCCAGTAGTATAGGGGAGTTTTCCGGATTTCATGGACTGTTTTTT
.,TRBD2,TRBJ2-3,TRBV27,CASSTRASGRTGTDTQYF,TGTGCCAGCAGTACCCGGGCTAGCGGGAGGACGGGCACAGATACGCAGTATTTT
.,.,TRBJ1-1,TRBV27,CASSRGIALSATEAFF,TGTGCCAGCAGTCGAGGGATAGCCCTATCAGCCACTGAAGCTTTCTTT
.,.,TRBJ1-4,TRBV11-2,CASSLSLYTTTNEKLFF,TGTGCCAGCAGCTTATCCCTGTATACAACAACTAATGAAAAACTGTTTTTT
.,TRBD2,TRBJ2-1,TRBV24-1,CATTGTSGGSSYNEQFF,TGTGCCACCACCGGGACTAGCGGGGGGAGCTCCTACAATGAGCAGTTCTTC
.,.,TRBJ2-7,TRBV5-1,CASSSGDGAYEQYF,TGCGCCAGCAGCTCGGGGGACGGAGCCTACGAGCAGTACTTC
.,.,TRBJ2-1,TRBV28,CASSPLESSYNEQFF,TGTGCCAGCAGTCCTCTGGAGAGCTCCTACAATGAGCAGTTCTTC
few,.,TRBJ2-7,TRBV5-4,CASSPQEGSYEQYF,TGTGCCAGCAGCCCACAAGAGGGCTCCTACGAGCAGTACTTC
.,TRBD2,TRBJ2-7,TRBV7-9,CASSSARTSGSDEQYF,TGTGCCAGCAGTTCCGCCCGGACTAGCGGGAGTGACGAGCAGTACTTC
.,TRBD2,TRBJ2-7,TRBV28,CASSPGEGSSYEQYF,TGTGCCAGCAGCCCTGGGGAGGGGAGCTCCTACGAGCAGTACTTC
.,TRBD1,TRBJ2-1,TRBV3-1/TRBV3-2,CASSHAGGTYNEQFF,TGTGCCAGCAGCCACGCAGGGGGAACCTACAATGAGCAGTTCTTC
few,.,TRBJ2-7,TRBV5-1,CASSLNPVDTPREQYF,TGCGCCAGCAGCCTCAATCCCGTTGACACTCCTCGAGAGCAGTACTTC
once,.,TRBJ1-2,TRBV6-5,CASNTGDYGYTF,TGTGCCAGCAATACGGGGGACTATGGCTACACCTTC
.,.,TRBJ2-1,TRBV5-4,CASSLGTSSYNEQFF,TGTGCCAGCAGCTTGGGAACTAGCTCCTACAATGAGCAGTTCTTC
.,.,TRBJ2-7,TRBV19,CASSYGEAYEQYF,TGTGCCAGTAGTTACGGGGAGGCCTACGAGCAGTACTTC
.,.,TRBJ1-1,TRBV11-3,CASSLAPGSGGNTEAFF,TGTGCCAGCAGCTTAGCCCCCGGAAGCGGCGGGAACACTGAAGCTTTCTTT
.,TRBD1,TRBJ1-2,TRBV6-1,CASSAQLGTGGEFTYGYTF,TGTGCCAGCAGTGCCCAACTTGGGACAGGGGGCGAGTTTACCTATGGCTACACCTTC
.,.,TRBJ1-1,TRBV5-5,CASSPHGNTEAFF,TGTGCCAGCAGCCCTCACGGGAACACTGAAGCTTTCTTT
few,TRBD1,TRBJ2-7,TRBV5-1,CASSEDRDLYEQYF,TGCGCCAGCAGCGAGGACAGGGATCTGTACGAGCAGTACTTC
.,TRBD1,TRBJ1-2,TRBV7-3,CASSLKGDRAANYGYTF,TGTGCCAGCAGCTTAAAGGGGGACAGGGCCGCTAACTATGGCTACACCTTC
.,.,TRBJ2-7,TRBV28,CASSPAGNFAYEQYF,TGTGCCAGCAGCCCTGCGGGCAACTTTGCCTACGAGCAGTACTTC
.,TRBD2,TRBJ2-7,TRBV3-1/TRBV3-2,CASSPFSGRAFIYEQYF,TGTGCCAGCAGCCCCTTTAGCGGGAGGGCCTTTATTTACGAGCAGTACTTC
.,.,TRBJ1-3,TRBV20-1,CSASPSSGNTIYF,TGCAGTGCTAGTCCCAGCTCTGGAAACACCATATATTTT
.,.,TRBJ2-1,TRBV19,CASAGALFNEQFF,TGTGCCAGTGCAGGGGCCCTCTTCAATGAGCAGTTCTTC